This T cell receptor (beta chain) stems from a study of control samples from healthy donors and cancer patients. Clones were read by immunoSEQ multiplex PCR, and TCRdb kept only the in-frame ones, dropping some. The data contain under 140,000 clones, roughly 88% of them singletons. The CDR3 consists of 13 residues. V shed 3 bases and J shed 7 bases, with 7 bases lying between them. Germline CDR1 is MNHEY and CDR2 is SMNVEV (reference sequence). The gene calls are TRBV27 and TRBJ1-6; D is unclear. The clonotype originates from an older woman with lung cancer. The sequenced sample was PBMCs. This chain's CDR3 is CASSFSRNSPLHF. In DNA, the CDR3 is TGTGCCAGCAGTTTTTCTCGGAATTCACCCCTCCACTTT.